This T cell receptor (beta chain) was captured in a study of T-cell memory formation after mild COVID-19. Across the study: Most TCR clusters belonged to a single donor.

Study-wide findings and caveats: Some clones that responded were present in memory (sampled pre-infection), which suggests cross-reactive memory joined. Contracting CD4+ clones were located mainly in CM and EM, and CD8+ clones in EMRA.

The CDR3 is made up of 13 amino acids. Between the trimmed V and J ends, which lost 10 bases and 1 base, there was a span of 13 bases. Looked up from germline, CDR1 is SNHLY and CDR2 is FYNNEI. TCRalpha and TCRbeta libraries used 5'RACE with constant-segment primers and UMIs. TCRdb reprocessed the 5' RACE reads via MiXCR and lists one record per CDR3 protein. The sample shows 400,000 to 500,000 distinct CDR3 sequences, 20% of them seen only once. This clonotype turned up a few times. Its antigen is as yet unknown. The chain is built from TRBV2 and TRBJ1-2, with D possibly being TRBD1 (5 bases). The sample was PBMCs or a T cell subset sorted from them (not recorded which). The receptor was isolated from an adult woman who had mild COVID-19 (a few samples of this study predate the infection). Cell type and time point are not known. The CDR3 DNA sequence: TGTGCCACCTCTAGACAGAATAACTATGGCTACACCTTC. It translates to CATSRQNNYGYTF.